This TCR beta chain was captured in a study of identical twins. This clonotype was seen a few times. The CDR3 contains 16 residues. The J segment lost 3 bases and the V segment lost 4 bases, leaving 9 bases of the junction unmatched. Per germline, CDR1 SGDLS and CDR2 YYNGEE. TCRdb ran MiXCR on the 5' RACE reads and lists one entry per CDR3 protein. Of around 240,000 distinct CDR3 sequences in the sample, roughly a tenth were seen once. The rearrangement uses TRBV9 and TRBJ2-1; 8 nucleotides match TRBD1. Sequenced material: memory T cells sorted from blood. The receptor comes from a man in his forties or fifties in good health. The CDR3 nucleotides are TGTGCCAGCAGCCCAACCGGGACAGGAAACTACAATGAGCAGTTCTTC. Protein: CASSPTGTGNYNEQFF.